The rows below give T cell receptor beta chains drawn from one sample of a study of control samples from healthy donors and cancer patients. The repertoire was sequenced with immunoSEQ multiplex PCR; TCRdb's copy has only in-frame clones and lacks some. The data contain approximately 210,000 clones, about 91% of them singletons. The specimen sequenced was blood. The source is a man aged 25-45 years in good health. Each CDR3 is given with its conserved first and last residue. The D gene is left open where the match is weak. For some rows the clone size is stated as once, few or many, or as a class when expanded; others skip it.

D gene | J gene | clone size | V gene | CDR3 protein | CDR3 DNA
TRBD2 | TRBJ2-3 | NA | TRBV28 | CASSPRGGTDTQYF | TGTGCCAGCAGTCCCCGGGGGGGAACAGATACGCAGTATTTT
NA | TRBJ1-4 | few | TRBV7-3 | CASSSRHMGDEKLFF | TGTGCCAGCAGCTCGAGGCATATGGGGGATGAAAAACTGTTTTTT
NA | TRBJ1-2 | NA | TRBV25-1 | CASSPGSGTTTNYGYTF | TGTGCCAGCAGCCCCGGTTCAGGGACTACCACTAACTATGGCTACACCTTC
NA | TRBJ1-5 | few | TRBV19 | CASSRREGGNQPQHF | TGTGCCAGTAGTCGCAGGGAAGGCGGCAATCAGCCCCAGCATTTT
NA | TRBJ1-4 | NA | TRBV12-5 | CASGTSGEKLFF | TGTGCTAGTGGGACCTCAGGGGAAAAACTGTTTTTT
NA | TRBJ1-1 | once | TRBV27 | CASSLSSPRTADEAFF | TGTGCCAGCAGTTTATCCTCCCCTCGGACTGCCGATGAAGCTTTCTTT
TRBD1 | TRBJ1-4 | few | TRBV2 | CASRARDRFRYGNEKLFF | TGTGCCAGCAGGGCCCGGGACAGATTTCGTTACGGTAATGAAAAACTGTTTTTT
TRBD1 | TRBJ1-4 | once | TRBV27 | CASSSTGGREKLFF | TGTGCCAGCAGTTCAACAGGGGGCCGGGAAAAACTGTTTTTT
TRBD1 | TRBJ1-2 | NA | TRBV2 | CASSGQGGNYGYTF | TGTGCCAGCAGTGGACAGGGAGGTAACTATGGCTACACCTTC
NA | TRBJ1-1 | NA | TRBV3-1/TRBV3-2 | CASSTRRGPEAFF | TGTGCCAGCAGCACCCGACGGGGACCTGAAGCTTTCTTT
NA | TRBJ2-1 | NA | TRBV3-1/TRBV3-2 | CASSQGEGQGSYNEQFF | TGTGCCAGCAGCCAGGGAGAAGGGCAGGGGTCCTACAATGAGCAGTTCTTC
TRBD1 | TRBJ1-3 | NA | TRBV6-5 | CASSSTDRGGGNTIYF | TGTGCCAGCAGTTCCACGGACAGGGGAGGAGGAAACACCATATATTTT
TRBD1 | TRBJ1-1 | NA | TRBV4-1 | CASSLKGTGHMNTEAFF | TGCGCCAGCAGCCTTAAAGGGACAGGGCACATGAACACTGAAGCTTTCTTT
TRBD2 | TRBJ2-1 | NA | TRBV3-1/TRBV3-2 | CASSQAGVAGGWEQFF | TGTGCCAGCAGCCAAGCTGGAGTAGCGGGGGGTTGGGAGCAGTTCTTC
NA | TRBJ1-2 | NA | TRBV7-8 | CASSLVWETRNYGYTF | TGTGCCAGCAGCTTAGTCTGGGAGACTCGGAACTATGGCTACACCTTC
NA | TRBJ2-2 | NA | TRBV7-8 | CASSLFNTGELFF | TGTGCCAGCAGCTTATTTAACACCGGGGAGCTGTTTTTT
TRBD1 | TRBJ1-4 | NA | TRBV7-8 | CASSLDRGPPNEKLFF | TGTGCCAGCAGCTTGGACAGGGGGCCGCCTAATGAAAAACTGTTTTTT
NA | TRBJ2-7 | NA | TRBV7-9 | CASSFSRGSYEQYF | TGTGCCAGCAGCTTTTCAAGGGGGAGCTACGAGCAGTACTTC
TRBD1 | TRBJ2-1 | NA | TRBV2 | CASSPGQSNEQFF | TGTGCCAGCAGTCCGGGACAGAGCAATGAGCAGTTCTTC
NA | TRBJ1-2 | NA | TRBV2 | CASRGRENYGYTF | TGTGCCAGCAGGGGCAGGGAGAACTATGGCTACACCTTC
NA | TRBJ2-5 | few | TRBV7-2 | CASSFQSTLKRGTETQYF | TGTGCCAGCAGCTTCCAATCGACACTCAAAAGGGGAACAGAGACCCAGTACTTC
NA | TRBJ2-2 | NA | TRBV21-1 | CASVILCRGTASRNTGELFF | TGTGCCAGCGTCATACTATGCAGGGGGACGGCCTCAAGAAACACCGGGGAGCTGTTTTTT
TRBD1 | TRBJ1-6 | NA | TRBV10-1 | CASSEPPGQPNNSPLHF | TGCGCCAGCAGTGAGCCTCCGGGACAGCCTAATAATTCACCCCTCCACTTT
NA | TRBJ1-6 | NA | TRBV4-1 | CASSQEGHNNSPLHF | TGCGCCAGCAGCCAAGAAGGGCATAATAATTCACCCCTCCACTTT
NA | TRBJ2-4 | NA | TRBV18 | CASSPWAGLAKNIQYF | TGTGCCAGCTCACCATGGGCAGGACTAGCCAAAAACATTCAGTACTTC
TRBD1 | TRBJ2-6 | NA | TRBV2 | CASGQGVNVLTF | TGTGCCAGCGGACAGGGGGTCAACGTCCTGACTTTC
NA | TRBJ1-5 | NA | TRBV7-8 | CASSLRNTVGQPQHF | TGTGCCAGCAGCTTAAGGAACACCGTCGGTCAGCCCCAGCATTTT
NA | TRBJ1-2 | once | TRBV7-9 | CASSQGGADGYTF | TGTGCCAGCAGCCAAGGGGGGGCGGATGGCTACACCTTC
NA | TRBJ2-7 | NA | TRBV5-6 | CASSLTGIKNEQYF | TGTGCCAGCAGCTTGACCGGGATCAAAAACGAGCAGTACTTC
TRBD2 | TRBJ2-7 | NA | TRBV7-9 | CASSLGTSGVNEQYF | TGTGCCAGCAGCTTAGGGACTAGCGGGGTAAACGAGCAGTACTTC
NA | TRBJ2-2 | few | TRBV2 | CASSLVGTGELFF | TGTGCCAGCAGCCTAGTAGGGACCGGGGAGCTGTTTTTT
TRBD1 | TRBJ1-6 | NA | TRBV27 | CASRGQGNNSPLHF | TGTGCCAGCAGGGGACAGGGTAACAATTCACCCCTCCACTTT
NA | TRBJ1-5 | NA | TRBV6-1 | CASSEPGRGNQPQHF | TGTGCCAGCAGTGAGCCGGGTAGAGGCAATCAGCCCCAGCATTTT
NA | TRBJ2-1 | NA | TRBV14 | CASSQSYEQFF | TGTGCCAGCAGCCAAAGCTATGAGCAGTTCTTC
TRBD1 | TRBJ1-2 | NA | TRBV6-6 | CASSPQGQGYGYTF | TGTGCCAGCAGTCCACAGGGGCAGGGCTATGGCTACACCTTC
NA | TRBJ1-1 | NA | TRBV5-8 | CASRAGGSDTEAFF | TGTGCCAGCAGGGCTGGAGGGTCGGACACTGAAGCTTTCTTT
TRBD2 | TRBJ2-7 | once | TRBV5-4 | CASSKDSGGASSEQYF | TGTGCCAGCAGCAAGGATAGCGGGGGGGCCTCTTCCGAGCAGTACTTC
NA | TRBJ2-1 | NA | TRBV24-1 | CATSVPGLNEQFF | TGTGCCACCAGTGTTCCGGGGTTAAATGAGCAGTTCTTC
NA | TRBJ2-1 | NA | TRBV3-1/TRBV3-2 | CASSQPGNSNEQFF | TGTGCCAGCAGCCAGCCTGGAAATAGCAATGAGCAGTTCTTC
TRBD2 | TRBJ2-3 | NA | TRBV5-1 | CASSLALAGGAGTDTQYF | TGCGCCAGCAGCTTGGCACTAGCGGGGGGAGCTGGCACAGATACGCAGTATTTT
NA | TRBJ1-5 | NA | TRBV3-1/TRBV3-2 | CASSQGDGSGQPQHF | TGTGCCAGCAGCCAAGGGGACGGGAGCGGACAGCCCCAGCATTTT
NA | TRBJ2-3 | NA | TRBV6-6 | CASSYNRGRTDTQYF | TGTGCCAGCAGTTACAATCGCGGTCGCACAGATACGCAGTATTTT
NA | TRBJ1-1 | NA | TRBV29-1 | CSVDDGGNTEAFF | TGCAGCGTTGATGATGGGGGGAACACTGAAGCTTTCTTT
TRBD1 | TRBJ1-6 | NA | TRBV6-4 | CASRGQGTHNSPLHF | TGTGCCAGCAGGGGACAGGGGACTCATAATTCACCCCTCCACTTT
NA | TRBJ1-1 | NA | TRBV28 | CASSLGQQAFF | TGTGCCAGCAGTTTAGGACAGCAAGCTTTCTTT
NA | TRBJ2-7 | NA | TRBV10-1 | CASSEGRKNSYEQYF | TGCGCCAGCAGTGAGGGCAGAAAAAACTCCTACGAGCAGTACTTC
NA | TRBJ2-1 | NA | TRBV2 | CASSVGGEQFF | TGTGCCAGCAGTGTTGGGGGGGAGCAGTTCTTC
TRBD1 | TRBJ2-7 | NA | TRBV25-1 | CASSSRGQGSYEQYF | TGTGCCAGCAGCTCCAGGGGACAGGGTTCCTACGAGCAGTACTTC
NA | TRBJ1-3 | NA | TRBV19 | CASSTRTYGNTIYF | TGTGCCAGTAGTACGCGGACGTATGGGAACACCATATATTTT
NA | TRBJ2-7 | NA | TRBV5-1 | CASSWGAAQSYEQYF | TGCGCCAGCAGCTGGGGGGCAGCACAATCCTACGAGCAGTACTTC
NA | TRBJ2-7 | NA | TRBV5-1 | CASSNGQPTYEQYF | TGCGCCAGCAGCAACGGACAGCCAACCTACGAGCAGTACTTC
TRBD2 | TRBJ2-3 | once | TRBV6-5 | CASSYQKRGSTDTQYF | TGTGCCAGCAGTTACCAAAAGCGGGGGAGCACAGATACGCAGTATTTT
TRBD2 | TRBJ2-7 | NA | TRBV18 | CASSPFAGGVSYEQYF | TGTGCCAGCTCACCCTTCGCGGGGGGGGTCTCCTACGAGCAGTACTTC